The sequence of this T cell receptor beta chain was determined in a study of blood T cells in healthy people across ages. There are a few counts of this clonotype. This CDR3 contains 16 residues. Looked up from germline, CDR1 is DFQATT and CDR2 is SNEGSKA (reference sequence). V trimming: 2 bases; J trimming: 4 bases; junction bases outside the gene matches: 5. For the second PCR, which ran for about 6 to 11 cycles, a sample-barcoded 5' primer and a J-beta primer mix were used. TCRdb ran MiXCR on the 5' RACE reads and lists one entry per CDR3 protein. The data hold 650,000 to 1,000,000 distinct CDR3 sequences, with around 36% observed a single time.

This clonotype was obtained from a man younger than 35 in good health. Material for sequencing was blood. The chain joins TRBV20-1 to TRBJ2-2, with 12 bases lining up with TRBD2. The CDR3 spells CSARPLAGGLTGELFF. CDR3 nucleotide sequence: TGCAGTGCTAGACCGCTAGCGGGGGGGCTCACCGGGGAGCTGTTTTTT.